The sequence of this TCR beta chain was determined in a study of blood T cell repertoires in COVID-19. The method was immunoSEQ multiplex PCR; TCRdb's version includes in-frame clones alone and lacks a portion of them. This table has about 480,000 clones, about 91% appearing once. V trimming: 8 bases; J trimming: 4 bases; junction bases outside the gene matches: 9. The CDR3 covers 14 residues. CDR1 and CDR2 from the germline V gene are SNHLY and FYNNEI. The TCR was taken from a woman between 50 and 59 years old with COVID-19, enrolled during active disease. This chain uses TRBV2 with TRBJ2-5; TRBD1 matches at 8 bases. The material sequenced was peripheral blood. CDR3 in DNA: TGTGCCAGCCGGCCCCGGACAGGGCTAGAGACCCAGTACTTC. Its translation: CASRPRTGLETQYF. Using reference TRBV2 and TRBJ2-5 for the parts outside the CDR3, the full variable domain is EPEVTQTPSHQVTQMGQEVILRCVPISNHLYFYWYRQILGQKVEFLVSFYNNEISEKSEIFDDQFSVERPDGSNFTLKIRSTKLEDSAMYFCASRPRTGLETQYFGPGTRLLVL.